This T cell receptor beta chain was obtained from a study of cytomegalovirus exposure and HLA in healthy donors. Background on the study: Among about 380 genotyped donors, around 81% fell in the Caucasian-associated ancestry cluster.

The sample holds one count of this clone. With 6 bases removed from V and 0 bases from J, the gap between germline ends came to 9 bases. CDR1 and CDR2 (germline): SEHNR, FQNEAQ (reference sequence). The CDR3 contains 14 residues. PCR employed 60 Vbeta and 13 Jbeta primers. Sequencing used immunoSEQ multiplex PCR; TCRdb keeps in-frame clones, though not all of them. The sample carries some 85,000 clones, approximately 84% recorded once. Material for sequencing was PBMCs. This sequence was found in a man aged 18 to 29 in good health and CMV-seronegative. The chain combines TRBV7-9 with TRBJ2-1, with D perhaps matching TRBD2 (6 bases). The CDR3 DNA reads TGTGCCAGCAGTCGGGGGAACTCCTACAATGAGCAGTTCTTC. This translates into CASSRGNSYNEQFF.